Listed below are T cell receptor beta chains from one sample, sequenced in a study of shared clonotypes between healthy human individuals. TCRdb's table, derived via immunoSEQ multiplex PCR, lists solely in-frame clones and lacks some. There are more than 2,000,000 clones in the sample; approximately 95% occur only once, and 0.3% to 0.4% lies in the top ten. The sequencing input was naive CD4+ T cells from PBMCs. The receptor set was obtained from a man aged 18 to 35 in good health. Some clones in this sample may be carry-over from other donors' samples. Each CDR3 is given without its conserved first and last residue.

TRBV29-1,TRBJ2-7,SVELGQWHEQY
TRBV25-1,TRBJ2-7,ASLGVFGGRGPYEQY
TRBV5-1,TRBJ2-6,ASTIGGRSGANVLT
TRBV7-9,TRBJ2-2,ATGTSGRTGELF
TRBV5-4,TRBJ2-1,ASSLGADGTGQF
TRBV28,TRBJ1-5,ASSPYRNQPQH
TRBV5-1,TRBJ2-5,ASSSLPGLGGIQY
TRBV18,TRBJ2-2,ASSPVTILTTGELF
TRBV28,TRBJ2-5,ASSLRQVRETQY
TRBV11-1,TRBJ2-1,ASSARSGTYNEQF
TRBV6-1,TRBJ2-7,ASSQPGHSYEQY
TRBV5-6,TRBJ1-4,ASSKRVAAEKLF
TRBV28,TRBJ1-1,ASSLPAAGAFMNTEAF
TRBV28,TRBJ1-3,ASSLVASGENTIY
TRBV5-4,TRBJ2-3,ASSPDRLTDTQY
TRBV29-1,TRBJ2-1,SVGTAYNEQF
TRBV20-1,TRBJ1-5,SASQPQH
TRBV28,TRBJ1-3,ASSPTGPGNTIY
TRBV5-1,TRBJ1-4,ASSLITGFATNEKLF
TRBV6-1,TRBJ2-1,ASRPRLAGVDEQF
TRBV18,TRBJ2-5,ASSPGTSGQETQY
TRBV19,TRBJ1-1,ASSRSGSVTEAF
TRBV10-3,TRBJ2-1,ATGTEEQF
TRBV28,TRBJ1-2,ASTRSLSYGYT
TRBV11-2,TRBJ2-7,ASSLVASEVYEQY
TRBV4-2,TRBJ2-2,ASSQDTGRGSNTGELF
TRBV7-3,TRBJ2-3,ASSSGQPITDTQY
TRBV9,TRBJ2-5,ASSGDGTGGETQY
TRBV11-2,TRBJ2-2,ASSFDPTRSRTGELF
TRBV5-1,TRBJ2-7,ASSLFRSSYEQY
TRBV7-3,TRBJ1-2,ASSQGRLPEGYT
TRBV7-2,TRBJ1-1,ASSPSMNTEAF
TRBV5-1,TRBJ2-3,ASSLFAGGTKDTQY
TRBV28,TRBJ2-1,ASSLTSGSSYNEQF
TRBV7-2,TRBJ2-2,ASSFRGTGELF
TRBV27,TRBJ2-5,ASSLVQSRETQY
TRBV18,TRBJ1-5,ASSPGGGNQPQH
TRBV28,TRBJ2-2,ASSRQVLNTGELF
TRBV6-1,TRBJ2-1,ASKVSSYNEQF
TRBV9,TRBJ2-1,ASSAARPQGSYNEQF
TRBV6-5,TRBJ1-1,ASRDRGRAEAF
TRBV1,TRBJ2-1,TSSHLEREGPNEQF
TRBV19,TRBJ1-2,ASSIYRGTPNYGYT
TRBV7-2,TRBJ1-4,ASSQFQGAWEKLF
TRBV27,TRBJ2-5,ASSFSGAETQY
TRBV28,TRBJ1-2,ASTGRYGYT
TRBV29-1,TRBJ1-1,SVADPFGAF
TRBV11-3,TRBJ2-1,ASSSDSTYNEQF
TRBV9,TRBJ1-4,ASSPGGTNEKLF
TRBV28,TRBJ1-1,ASSLIVGASTEAF
TRBV19,TRBJ2-3,ASSQTSGSTDTQY
TRBV28,TRBJ2-1,ASSLSAGGSYNEQF
TRBV5-1,TRBJ2-7,ASSRLAGVYEQY
TRBV5-1,TRBJ2-5,ASSLEQGRETQY
TRBV5-6,TRBJ2-7,ASSPHGDGKDDEQY
TRBV4-2,TRBJ2-1,ASSQREGIDNEQF
TRBV19,TRBJ1-2,ASSIDPGSYGYT